The 4 T cell receptor beta chains below come from one sample, sequenced in a study of cytomegalovirus exposure and HLA in healthy donors. PCR primers comprised 60 Vbeta and 13 Jbeta primers. Libraries were prepared by immunoSEQ multiplex PCR; TCRdb keeps only in-frame clonotypes and omits some of them. In the table there are some 170,000 clones, more than 60% of which are singletons. Sequencing was done on a sample of PBMCs. The receptors here all came from a human donor in good health.

The gene calls are TRBV29-1 and TRBJ2-2; D may be TRBD2 (5 bases). The CDR3 consists of 15 residues. The germline V gene has CDR1 SQVTM and CDR2 ANQGSEA. Trimming left V 4 bases short and J 1 base short, with 13 bases between. The CDR3 spells CSVGPPGKNTGELFF. In DNA, the CDR3 is TGCAGCGTTGGTCCCCCGGGGAAGAACACCGGGGAGCTGTTTTTT.

The V gene is TRBV7-9, the J gene TRBJ1-2; tentative D call: TRBD1 (6 bases). CDR1 and CDR2 (germline): SEHNR, FQNEAQ (reference sequence). The CDR3 sequence is 14 residues long. V was cut by 5 bases and J by 8 bases, with 18 bases left in between. CDR3 in amino acids: CASSPLAGAKGYTF. Here the CDR3 DNA reads TGTGCCAGCAGCCCCCTGGCGGGGGCGAAGGGCTACACCTTC.

This sequence joins TRBV19 and TRBJ1-6; perhaps TRBD1 as D (5 bases). Trimming pared 4 bases from V and 16 bases from J, leaving 14 bases between. This CDR3 comprises 12 residues. In germline, CDR1 is LNHDA, CDR2 SQIVND (reference sequence). CDR3 bases: TGTGCCAGTAGTAGCGGGGCCGAATATCTCCACTTT. This sequence encodes CASSSGAEYLHF.

V usage is TRBV7-9 and J usage is TRBJ2-5; tentative D call: TRBD2 (6 bases). The V gene lost 2 bases and the J gene lost 5 bases, with 12 bases spanning the gap. CDR3 length: 14 residues. Germline lookup yields CDR1 SEHNR and CDR2 FQNEAQ (reference sequence). CDR3 loop: CASSLLGGRETQYF. The CDR3 nucleotides read TGTGCCAGCAGCTTATTGGGGGGTCGGGAGACCCAGTACTTC.